This T cell receptor beta chain was captured in a study of blood T cell repertoires in COVID-19. CDR3 length: 13 residues. Germline CDR1 SGHTA, CDR2 FQGNSA. Trimming removed 5 bases at V and 4 bases at J, with 11 bases between. Some clones are missing from TCRdb's copy, which holds only in-frame ones; the method was immunoSEQ multiplex PCR. The sample holds 130,000 to 150,000 clones, around 87% seen once. V gene TRBV7-2 combines with J gene TRBJ1-2; tentatively, D is TRBD1 (6 bases). The sample consisted of peripheral blood. This TCR was sampled from a woman between 50 and 59 years old with active or convalescent COVID-19. DNA for the CDR3: TGTGCCAGCAGCCCCGGACAGCTCTATGGCTACACCTTC. Its translation: CASSPGQLYGYTF.